This TCR beta chain was sequenced in a study of beta chain features in type 1 diabetes. Across the whole study: Sorted cells from all samples, numbering over 85,000,000, were examined. Overall study results and limits: PCR might preferentially amplify shorter templates, equally in patients and controls. Moderate but significant shortening of TCRB CDR3s was recorded in all four CD4+ subsets from Type 1 diabetes patients. Type 1 diabetes patients had fewer VDJ junction insertions and more deletions.

Isolated RNA was reverse transcribed in full, so expressed TCRB transcripts were sequenced. An average about 3.8 million reads came from naive, central memory and regulatory T cell samples. Repertoires were generated with immunoSEQ multiplex PCR, while TCRdb's copy carries only in-frame clones and drops some. This table holds 640,000 or so clones, over 12% found once. Note on this clone: The antigen is undetermined.

The TCR sequence derives from a man between 18 and 35 years old with type 1 diabetes. Sequencing was performed on naive CD4+ T cells from blood.

CDR3 residues: CASSLGTTSGSGTQYF. DNA for the CDR3: TGTGCCAGCAGTTTAGGGACGACTAGCGGGAGTGGTACGCAGTATTTT. The chain combines TRBV28 with TRBJ2-3; 12 nucleotides agree with TRBD2. Germline lookup yields CDR1 MDHEN and CDR2 SYDVKM. V gave up 2 bases and J gave up 8 bases; unmatched junction bases: 8. The CDR3 spans 16 residues. Full variable domain (remainder filled in from reference TRBV28 and TRBJ2-3): DVKVTQSSRYLVKRTGEKVFLECVQDMDHENMFWYRQDPGLGLRLIYFSYDVKMKEKGDIPEGYSVSREKKERFSLILESASTNQTSMYLCASSLGTTSGSGTQYFGPGTRLTVL.